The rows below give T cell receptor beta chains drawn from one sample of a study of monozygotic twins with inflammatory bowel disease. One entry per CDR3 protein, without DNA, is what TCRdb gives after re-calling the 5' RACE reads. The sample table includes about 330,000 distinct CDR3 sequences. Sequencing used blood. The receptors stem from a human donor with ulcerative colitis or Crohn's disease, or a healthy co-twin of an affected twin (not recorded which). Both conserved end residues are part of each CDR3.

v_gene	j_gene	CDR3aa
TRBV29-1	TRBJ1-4	CSVRAPGEKLFF
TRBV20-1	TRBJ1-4	CSARPLTNEKLFF
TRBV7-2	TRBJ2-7	CASSPGQIHEQYF
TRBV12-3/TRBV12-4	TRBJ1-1	CASSRTANTEAFF
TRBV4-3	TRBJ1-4	CASSQKIPGATNEKLFF
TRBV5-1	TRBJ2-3	CASSLNPTGSTDTQYF
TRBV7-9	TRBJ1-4	CASSLEGATNEKLFF
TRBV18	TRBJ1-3	CASSPPTLSSGNTIYF
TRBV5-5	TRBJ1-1	CASNLQAGTEAFF
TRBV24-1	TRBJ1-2	CATSDRRRGYGYTF
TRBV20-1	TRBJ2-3	CSARVPRGPPDTQYF
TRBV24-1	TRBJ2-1	CATSVGGTRLQFF
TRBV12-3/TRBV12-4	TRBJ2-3	CASSRTSKGNTQYF
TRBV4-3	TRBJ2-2	CASSPGLGDTGELFF
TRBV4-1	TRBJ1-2	CASSQGLQSVYGYTF
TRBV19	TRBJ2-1	CASSRDSGYNEQFF
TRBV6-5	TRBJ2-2	CASSYSFVGELFF
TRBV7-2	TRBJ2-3	CASSGRGEVDTQYF
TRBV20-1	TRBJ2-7	CSASGGTQNEQYF
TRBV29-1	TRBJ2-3	CSVEGGLAGLSDTQYF
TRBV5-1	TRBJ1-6	CASSLEPSSASSYNSPLHF
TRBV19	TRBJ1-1	CASSTSGSATEAFF
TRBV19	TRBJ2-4	CASSHRDTLAKNIQYF
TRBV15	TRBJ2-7	CATSRGEGREQYF
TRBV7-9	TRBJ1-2	CASSLGRVGYGYTF
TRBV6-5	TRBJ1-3	CASSYRPHSGNTIYF
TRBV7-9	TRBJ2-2	CASSLRVTDTGELFF
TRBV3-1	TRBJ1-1	CASSQRQGFEAFF
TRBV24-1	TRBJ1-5	CATSDGDPEDQPQHF
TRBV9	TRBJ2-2	CASSSRGSEAGELFF
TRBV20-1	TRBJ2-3	CRVTSPGSRTDTQYF
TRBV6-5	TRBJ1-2	CASSSRGSPLNYGYTF
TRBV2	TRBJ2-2	CASSPNRGTGELFF
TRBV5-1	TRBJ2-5	CASSLASTTETGTQYF
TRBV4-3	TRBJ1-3	CASSQATRFSGNTIYF
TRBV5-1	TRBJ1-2	CASSDPDNSGYTF
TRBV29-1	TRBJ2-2	CSVELRMNTGELFF
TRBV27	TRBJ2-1	CASSYRGVGNEQFF
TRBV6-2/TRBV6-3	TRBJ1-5	CASSTGDRFSYSNQPQHF
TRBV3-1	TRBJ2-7	CASSIRTSGRMYEQYF
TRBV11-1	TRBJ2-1	CASSSNYNEQFF
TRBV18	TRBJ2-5	CASSPRPGQQETQYF
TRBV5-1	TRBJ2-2	CASSPGQGGTGELFF
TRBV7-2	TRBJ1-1	CASSSARGTEAFF
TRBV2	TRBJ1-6	CASSVERRPRYNSPLHF
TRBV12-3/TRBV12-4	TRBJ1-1	CASTPGNRRAFF
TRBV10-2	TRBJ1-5	CASSEKPARQPQHF
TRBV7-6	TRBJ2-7	CASSSTVGGIKYEQYF
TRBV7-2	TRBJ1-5	CASSPTVGGQPQHF
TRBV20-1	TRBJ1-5	CSARSVGNQPQHF
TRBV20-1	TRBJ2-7	CSSHSGYTYEQYF